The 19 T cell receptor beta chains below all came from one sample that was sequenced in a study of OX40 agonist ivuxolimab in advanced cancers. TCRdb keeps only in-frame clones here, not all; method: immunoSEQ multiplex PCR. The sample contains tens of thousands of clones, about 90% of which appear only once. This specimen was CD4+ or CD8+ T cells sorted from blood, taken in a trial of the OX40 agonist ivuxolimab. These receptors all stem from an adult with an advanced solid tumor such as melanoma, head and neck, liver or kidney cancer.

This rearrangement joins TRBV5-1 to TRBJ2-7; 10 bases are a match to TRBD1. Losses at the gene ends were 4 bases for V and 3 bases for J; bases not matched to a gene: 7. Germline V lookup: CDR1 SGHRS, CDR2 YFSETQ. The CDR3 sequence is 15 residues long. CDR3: CASSPGTGVGYEQYF. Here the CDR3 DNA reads TGCGCCAGCAGCCCGGGGACAGGGGTGGGCTACGAGCAGTACTTC.

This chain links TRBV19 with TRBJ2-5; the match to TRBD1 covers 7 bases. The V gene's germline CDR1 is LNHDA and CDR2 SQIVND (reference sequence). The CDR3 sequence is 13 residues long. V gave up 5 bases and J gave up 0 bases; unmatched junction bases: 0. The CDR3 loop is CASSGTDQETQYF. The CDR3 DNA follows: TGTGCCAGTAGTGGGACAGACCAAGAGACCCAGTACTTC. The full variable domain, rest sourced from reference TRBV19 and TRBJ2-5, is DGGITQSPKYLFRKEGQNVTLSCEQNLNHDAMYWYRQDPGQGLRLIYYSQIVNDFQKGDIAEGYSVSREKKESFPLTVTSAQKNPTAFYLCASSGTDQETQYFGPGTRLLVL.

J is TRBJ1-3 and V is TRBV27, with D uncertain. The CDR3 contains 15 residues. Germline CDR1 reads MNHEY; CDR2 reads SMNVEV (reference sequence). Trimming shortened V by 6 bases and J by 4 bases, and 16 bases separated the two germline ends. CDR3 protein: CASRPLWQTGNTIYF. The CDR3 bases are TGTGCCAGCAGGCCCCTCTGGCAGACCGGAAACACCATATATTTT.

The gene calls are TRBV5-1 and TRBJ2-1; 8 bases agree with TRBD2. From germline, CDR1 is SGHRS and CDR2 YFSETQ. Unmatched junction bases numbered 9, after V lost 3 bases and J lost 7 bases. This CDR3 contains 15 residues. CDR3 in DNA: TGCGCCAGCAGCTGGGTGGCGGGAGGTTCGAATGAGCAGTTCTTC. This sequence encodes CASSWVAGGSNEQFF.

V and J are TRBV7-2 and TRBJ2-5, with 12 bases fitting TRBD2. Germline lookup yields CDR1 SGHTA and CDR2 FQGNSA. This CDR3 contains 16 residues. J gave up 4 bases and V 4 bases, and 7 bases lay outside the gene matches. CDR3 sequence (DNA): TGTGCCAGCAGCTCCTCTAGCGGGAGGGCCGCAGAGACCCAGTACTTC. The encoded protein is CASSSSSGRAAETQYF.

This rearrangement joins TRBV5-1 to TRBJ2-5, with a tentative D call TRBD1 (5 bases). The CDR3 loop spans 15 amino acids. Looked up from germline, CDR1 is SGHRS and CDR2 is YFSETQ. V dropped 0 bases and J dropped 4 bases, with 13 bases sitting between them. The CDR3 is CASSLALGATETQYF. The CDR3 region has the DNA TGCGCCAGCAGCTTGGCTCTAGGGGCGACAGAGACCCAGTACTTC.

Here the CDR3 reads CASSLSVGRINEKLFF. The CDR3 coding sequence is TGTGCCAGCTCACTCAGTGTAGGGCGGATTAATGAAAAACTGTTTTTT. The V and J genes are TRBV18 and TRBJ1-4; D not certain. There are 16 residues in the CDR3. Trimming cost V 4 bases and J 4 bases, with 16 bases left between them. CDR1 is KGHSH and CDR2 is LQKENI in the germline V gene.

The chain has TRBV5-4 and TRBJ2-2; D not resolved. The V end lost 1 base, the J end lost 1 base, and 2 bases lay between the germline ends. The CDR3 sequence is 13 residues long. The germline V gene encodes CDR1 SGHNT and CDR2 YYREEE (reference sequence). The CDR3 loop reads CASSLRNTGELFF. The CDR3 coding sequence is TGTGCCAGCAGCTTGAGGAACACCGGGGAGCTGTTTTTT. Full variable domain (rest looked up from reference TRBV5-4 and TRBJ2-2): ETGVTQSPTHLIKTRGQQVTLRCSSQSGHNTVSWYQQALGQGPQFIFQYYREEENGRGNFPPRFSGLQFPNYSSELNVNALELDDSALYLCASSLRNTGELFFGEGSRLTVL.

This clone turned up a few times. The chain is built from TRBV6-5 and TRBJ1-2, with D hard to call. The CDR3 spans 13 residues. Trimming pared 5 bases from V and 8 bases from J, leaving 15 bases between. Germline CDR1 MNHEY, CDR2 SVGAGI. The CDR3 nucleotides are TGTGCCAGCAGTATTGATGGCGGGAAAGGCTACACCTTC. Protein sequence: CASSIDGGKGYTF.

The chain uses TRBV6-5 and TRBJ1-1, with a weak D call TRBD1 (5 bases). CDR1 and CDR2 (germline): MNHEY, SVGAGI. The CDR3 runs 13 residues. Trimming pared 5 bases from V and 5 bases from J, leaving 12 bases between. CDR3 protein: CASSLRGKTEAFF. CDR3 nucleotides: TGTGCCAGCAGTCTCCGGGGGAAGACTGAAGCTTTCTTT.

This chain's CDR3 is CSAPGEAQYF. CDR3 DNA sequence: TGCAGTGCGCCTGGGGAGGCCCAGTACTTC. The genes are TRBV20-1 and TRBJ2-5; TRBD2 might be the D (6 bases). V lost 6 bases to trimming and J lost 9 bases, with 11 bases between them. The germline V gene encodes CDR1 DFQATT and CDR2 SNEGSKA (reference sequence). The CDR3 loop spans 10 amino acids.

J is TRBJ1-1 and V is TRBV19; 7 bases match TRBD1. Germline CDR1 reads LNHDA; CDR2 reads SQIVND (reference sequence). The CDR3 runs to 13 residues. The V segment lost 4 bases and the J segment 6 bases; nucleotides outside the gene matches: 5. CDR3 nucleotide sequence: TGTGCCAGTAGTACCCAACAGGGGTCTGAAGCTTTCTTT. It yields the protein CASSTQQGSEAFF.

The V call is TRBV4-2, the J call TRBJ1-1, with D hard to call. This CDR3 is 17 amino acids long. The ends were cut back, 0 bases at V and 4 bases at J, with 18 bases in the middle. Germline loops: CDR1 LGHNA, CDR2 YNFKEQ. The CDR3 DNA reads TGTGCCAGCAGCCAAGAGCACAGTCCTTCTAGCAGCACTGAAGCTTTCTTT. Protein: CASSQEHSPSSSTEAFF.

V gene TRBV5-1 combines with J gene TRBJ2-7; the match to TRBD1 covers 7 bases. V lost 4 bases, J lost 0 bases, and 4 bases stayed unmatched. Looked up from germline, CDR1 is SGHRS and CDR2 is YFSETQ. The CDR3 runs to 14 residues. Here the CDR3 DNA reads TGCGCCAGCAGCCGGGCAGGGGGCTCCTACGAGCAGTACTTC. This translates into CASSRAGGSYEQYF.

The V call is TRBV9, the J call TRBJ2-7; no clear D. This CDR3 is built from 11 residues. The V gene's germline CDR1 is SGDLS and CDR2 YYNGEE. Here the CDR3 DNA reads TGTGCCAGCAGCGTAGCAGGTGATCAAGGCGTC. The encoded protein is CASSVAGDQGV.

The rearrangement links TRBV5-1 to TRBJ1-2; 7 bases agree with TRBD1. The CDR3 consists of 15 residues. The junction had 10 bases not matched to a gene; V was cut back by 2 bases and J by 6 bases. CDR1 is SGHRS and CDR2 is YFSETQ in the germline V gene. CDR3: CASSFTTGWQDGYTF. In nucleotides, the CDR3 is TGCGCCAGCAGCTTCACGACAGGGTGGCAGGATGGCTACACCTTC.

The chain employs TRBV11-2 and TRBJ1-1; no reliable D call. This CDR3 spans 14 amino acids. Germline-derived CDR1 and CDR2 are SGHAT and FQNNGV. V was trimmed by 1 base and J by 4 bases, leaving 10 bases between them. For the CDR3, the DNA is TGTGCCAGCAGCTTAGCCGGCTTGGGCACTGAAGCTTTCTTT. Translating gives CASSLAGLGTEAFF.

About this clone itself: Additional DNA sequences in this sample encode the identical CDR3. The CDR3 loop is CASSLFAKQGPENTEAFF. The CDR3 region has the DNA TGTGCCAGCAGTTTATTCGCCAAACAGGGACCGGAGAACACTGAAGCTTTCTTT. J is TRBJ1-1 and V is TRBV27; TRBD1 might be the D (6 bases). From germline, CDR1 is MNHEY and CDR2 SMNVEV (reference sequence). Between the trimmed V and J ends, which lost 1 base and 1 base, there was a span of 19 bases. The CDR3 sequence is 18 residues long.

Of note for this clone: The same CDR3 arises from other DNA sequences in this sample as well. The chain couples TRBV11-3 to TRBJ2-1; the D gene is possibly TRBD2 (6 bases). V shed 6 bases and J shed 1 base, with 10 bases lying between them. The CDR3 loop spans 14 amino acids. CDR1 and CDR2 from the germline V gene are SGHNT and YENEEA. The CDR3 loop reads CASSSRGSYNEQFF. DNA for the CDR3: TGTGCCAGCAGTTCCCGGGGGTCCTACAATGAGCAGTTCTTC.